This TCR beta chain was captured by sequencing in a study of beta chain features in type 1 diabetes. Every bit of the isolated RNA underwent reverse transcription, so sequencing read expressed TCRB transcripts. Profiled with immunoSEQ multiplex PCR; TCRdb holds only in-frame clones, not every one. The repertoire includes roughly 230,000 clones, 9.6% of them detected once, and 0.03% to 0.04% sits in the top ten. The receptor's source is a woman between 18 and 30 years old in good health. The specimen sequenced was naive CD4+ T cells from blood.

The CDR3 here is CASNLAGGRNEQFF. The CDR3 DNA sequence: TGTGCCAGCAATCTAGCGGGGGGGCGCAATGAGCAGTTCTTC. The chain joins TRBV27 to TRBJ2-1, with TRBD2 identical over 12 bases. The CDR3 runs 14 residues. Trimming removed 7 bases from V and 6 bases from J; junction bases left unmatched: 4. CDR1 and CDR2 from the germline V gene are MNHEY and SMNVEV (reference sequence).